Listed below are T cell receptor beta chains from one sample, sequenced in a study of T cell responses to AZD1222 COVID-19 vaccine. Produced via immunoSEQ multiplex PCR; TCRdb's table is partial and in-frame only. Here the sample spans 110,000 to 150,000 clones, over 85% being singletons. Sequencing was performed on peripheral blood, taken on day 0 of AZD1222 vaccination. The receptor set was obtained from an adult in good health. Both conserved end residues are part of each CDR3. D genes are given only for firm matches. For some rows the clone size is stated as once, few or many, or as a class when expanded; others skip it.

>TRBV5-1|TRBD1|.|TRBJ2-5
CASSLHPGQVVETQYF
TGCGCCAGCAGCTTGCACCCCGGACAGGTCGTGGAGACCCAGTACTTC
>TRBV5-1|TRBD2|.|TRBJ2-1
CASSLDLAGRYNEQFF
TGCGCCAGCAGCTTGGACCTAGCGGGTCGATACAATGAGCAGTTCTTC
>TRBV3-1/TRBV3-2|TRBD2|.|TRBJ2-1
CASSQLGGTSGYNEQFF
TGTGCCAGCAGCCAACTGGGGGGGACTAGCGGCTACAATGAGCAGTTCTTC
>TRBV5-1|.|.|TRBJ2-7
CASSFSRPVYEQYF
TGCGCCAGCAGCTTTAGTCGTCCGGTCTACGAGCAGTACTTC
>TRBV19|TRBD2|.|TRBJ2-1
CASRLAGGSVEQFF
TGTGCCAGTAGACTAGCGGGAGGGTCAGTTGAGCAGTTCTTC
>TRBV12-5|.|.|TRBJ1-3
CASEGLGSGNTIYF
TGTGCTAGTGAGGGACTCGGCTCTGGAAACACCATATATTTT
>TRBV28|.|.|TRBJ2-1
CASSLSGGASSYNEQFF
TGTGCCAGCAGTTTATCGGGCGGGGCGAGCTCCTACAATGAGCAGTTCTTC
>TRBV4-1|TRBD1|once|TRBJ2-3
CASSQGDSPTSTDTQYF
TGCGCCAGCAGCCAGGGGGACAGCCCAACTAGCACAGATACGCAGTATTTT
>TRBV3-1/TRBV3-2|.|.|TRBJ1-3
CASSQGGNTIYF
TGTGCCAGCAGCCAGGGGGGAAACACCATATATTTT
>TRBV7-9|.|.|TRBJ1-2
CASSSNPGQLDGYTF
TGTGCCAGCAGCTCAAACCCCGGACAGTTGGATGGCTACACCTTC
>TRBV28|.|.|TRBJ1-2
CASSLSVAGRSYGYTF
TGTGCCAGCAGTTTAAGCGTAGCAGGTCGTAGCTATGGCTACACCTTC
>TRBV28|TRBD2|.|TRBJ2-7
CASSGPETSGKFSYEQYF
TGTGCCAGCAGCGGGCCGGAGACTAGCGGGAAATTCTCCTACGAGCAGTACTTC
>TRBV19|TRBD2|once|TRBJ2-3
CASSRRGGITDTQYF
TGTGCCAGTAGTCGACGGGGAGGGATCACAGATACGCAGTATTTT
>TRBV28|TRBD2|.|TRBJ2-7
CASRILKVAGGSYEQYF
TGTGCCAGCAGGATACTCAAGGTAGCGGGCGGTTCCTACGAGCAGTACTTC
>TRBV18|TRBD1|.|TRBJ1-2
CASSHIETGTHGYTF
TGTGCCAGCTCACACATTGAGACAGGGACCCATGGCTACACCTTC
>TRBV5-1|TRBD1|.|TRBJ1-1
CASSSTGVNTEAFF
TGCGCCAGCAGCTCCACAGGGGTTAACACTGAAGCTTTCTTT
>TRBV5-5|.|.|TRBJ1-5
CASSLGGVEQPQHF
TGTGCCAGCAGCTTGGGGGGTGTGGAGCAGCCCCAGCATTTT